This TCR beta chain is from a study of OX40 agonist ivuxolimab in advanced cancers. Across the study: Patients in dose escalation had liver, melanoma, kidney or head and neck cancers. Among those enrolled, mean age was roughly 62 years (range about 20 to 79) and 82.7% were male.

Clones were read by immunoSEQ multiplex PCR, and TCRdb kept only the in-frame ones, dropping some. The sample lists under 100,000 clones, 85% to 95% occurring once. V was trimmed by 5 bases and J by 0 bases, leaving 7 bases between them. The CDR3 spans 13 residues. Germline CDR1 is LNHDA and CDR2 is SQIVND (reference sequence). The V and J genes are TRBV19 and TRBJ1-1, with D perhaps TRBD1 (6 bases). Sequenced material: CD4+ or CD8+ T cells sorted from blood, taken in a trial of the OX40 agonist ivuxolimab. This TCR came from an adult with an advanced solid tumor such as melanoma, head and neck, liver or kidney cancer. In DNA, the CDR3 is TGTGCCAGTAGTTGGGACATGAACACTGAAGCTTTCTTT. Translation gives CASSWDMNTEAFF.